This TCR beta chain came from a study of T cells in Graves' hyperthyroidism and ophthalmopathy. This CDR3 is built from 16 residues. The germline gives CDR1 LGHDT, CDR2 YNNKEL (reference sequence). Germline trimming cut 2 bases from V and 3 bases from J; bases unmatched to any gene: 4. Concerning this clonotype: Its antigen is unknown.

Using RNA transcripts as the source, TCR beta CDR3 regions were amplified. The primer set for the first-round RT-PCR of the TCR CDR3 was HTBI. MiXCR, run by TCRdb on the multiplex PCR reads, gives a single entry per CDR3 protein. The table includes hundreds of thousands of distinct CDR3 sequences, over 11% detected once. Study conclusions and caveats: A model using 13 V-J features told ophthalmopathy apart from stable hyperthyroidism. The majority of expanded thyroid clonotypes above 0.001 also appeared in blood.

Exclusion of patients followed from uncontrolled infection, other autoimmune disease, pregnancy or lactation. The clonotype originates from a woman in her twenties or thirties with Graves' hyperthyroidism that later progressed to Graves' ophthalmopathy. This chain joins TRBV3-1 and TRBJ2-2; 9 nucleotides line up with TRBD1. The source material was blood. The CDR3 region has the DNA TGTGCCAGCAGCCAAACCGGGACAGGGCACACCGGGGAGCTGTTTTTT. Protein product: CASSQTGTGHTGELFF.